What follows is one T cell receptor (beta chain) and its context. Its antigen is not known. The same CDR3 can be traced to other DNA sequences in this sample. The CDR3 runs to 13 residues. V was shortened by 2 bases and J by 2 bases, with 7 bases between the two germline ends. From germline, CDR1 is SGHRS and CDR2 YFSETQ. Memory CD4+ cells were the fraction left after CD45RA+ naive selection. This sample is drawn from a study of shared clonotypes between healthy human individuals. Overall study: Each donor had three CD4 naive, three CD4 memory, two CD8 naive and one CD8 memory plate.

Study-level points and caveats: In having few donors, the study represented limited genetic and exposure-history diversity. Non-shared clonotypes displayed generation probabilities falling below those of clonotypes present in all four donors.

Some clones are missing from TCRdb's copy, which holds only in-frame ones; the method was immunoSEQ multiplex PCR. Of roughly 2,500,000 clones listed, 93% were seen once; the top ten hold about 0.38%. Source material: naive CD4+ T cells from PBMCs. Described subset: CD45RA+ positively selected. This clonotype was obtained from a man between 18 and 29 years old in good health. Some clones in this sample may be carry-over from other donors' samples. J is TRBJ2-5 and V is TRBV5-1; perhaps TRBD2 as D (6 bases). In DNA, the CDR3 is TGCGCCAGCAGCTTCAGCGGGCAAGAGACCCAGTACTTC. Encoded protein: CASSFSGQETQYF.